This T cell receptor (beta chain) was sequenced during a study of cytomegalovirus exposure and HLA in healthy donors. The V gene's germline CDR1 is SGHDT and CDR2 YYEEEE. The CDR3 runs 12 residues. Trimming shortened V by 4 bases and J by 11 bases, and 15 bases separated the two germline ends. Overall study results and limits: Common viral pathogens seemed, in a later analysis, to connect with several of the most significant clusters. The classifier was said to identify cytomegalovirus status with high specificity and sensitivity.

Amplification used 60 Vbeta primers and 13 Jbeta primers. Data came from immunoSEQ multiplex PCR; TCRdb stores just in-frame clones and leaves some out. The table lists under 250,000 clones, around 78% of them singletons, with 0.4% to 0.6% in the top ten. This clone was seen more than once but under ten times. The antigen is unknown. The J gene is TRBJ1-1, the V gene TRBV5-6; possible D gene TRBD1, 6 bases. This sequence was found in a boy younger than 18 in good health and CMV-seronegative. What was sequenced was PBMCs. CDR3 DNA: TGTGCCAGCAGCCTCCTAGGGACAAATGCTTTCTTT. Its translation: CASSLLGTNAFF.